A single sample is the source of the 28 T cell receptor beta chains below, sequenced in a study of beta chain features in type 1 diabetes. Sequenced material consisted of expressed TCRB transcripts (all of the isolated RNA was reverse transcribed). Only in-frame clones appear in the TCRdb table, and some are missing; sequencing was by immunoSEQ multiplex PCR. The sample comprises roughly 300,000 clones, 14% of which are singletons, and 6.7% rests with the top ten. Sequencing used central memory CD4+ T cells from blood. Receptor source: a man aged 30 to 39 in good health.

The chain employs TRBV7-9 and TRBJ2-3; D not resolved. CDR1 and CDR2 from the germline V gene are SEHNR and FQNEAQ (reference sequence). The length of the CDR3 is 13 residues. Deletions cut 5 bases from V and 7 bases from J, with 13 bases between. CDR3 in DNA: TGTGCCAGCAGCCGCGACCCACGCCATACGCAGTATTTT. It is translated as CASSRDPRHTQYF.

This clone was found a few times. The chain links TRBV7-9 to TRBJ1-3; 9 bases fit TRBD1. CDR3 length equals 15 residues. V dropped 4 bases and J dropped 3; count of bases not matched to a gene: 4. Germline lookup yields CDR1 SEHNR and CDR2 FQNEAQ (reference sequence). CDR3 loop: CASSSRTGVGNTIYF. The CDR3 DNA reads TGTGCCAGCAGCTCTCGGACAGGGGTTGGAAACACCATATATTTT.

The chain couples TRBV18 to TRBJ1-6; D is unresolved. The CDR3 is made up of 15 amino acids. The ends were cut back, 3 bases at V and 7 bases at J, with 13 bases in the middle. CDR1 and CDR2 (germline): KGHSH, LQKENI. The CDR3 DNA sequence: TGTGCCAGCTCACCTCCCAGCGGGAACAATTCACCCCTCCACTTT. It encodes CASSPPSGNNSPLHF. The complete variable domain, with remaining parts taken from reference TRBV18 and TRBJ1-6, reads NAGVMQNPRHLVRRRGQEARLRCSPMKGHSHVYWYRQLPEEGLKFMVYLQKENIIDESGMPKERFSAEFPKEGPSILRIQQVVRGDSAAYFCASSPPSGNNSPLHFGNGTRLTVT.

J is TRBJ1-5 and V is TRBV19; possibly TRBD1 for D (5 bases). From germline, CDR1 is LNHDA and CDR2 SQIVND (reference sequence). This CDR3 comprises 13 residues. V was trimmed by 6 bases and J by 4 bases, leaving 10 bases between them. The CDR3 DNA follows: TGTGCCAGTAGGACAGTCTTAAATCAGCCCCAGCATTTT. It is translated as CASRTVLNQPQHF.

The CDR3 coding sequence is TGTGCCAGCAGCCCGACTGGAGCGGGGGGTAAAGAGACCCAGTACTTC. It is translated as CASSPTGAGGKETQYF. The chain recombines TRBV7-7 with TRBJ2-5, with TRBD2 identical over 9 bases. V lost 5 bases and J lost 3; bases outside the gene matches: 10. Germline V gene sequence: CDR1 SSHAT, CDR2 FNYEAQ (reference sequence). CDR3 length: 16 amino acids. The full variable domain, in which reference TRBV7-7 and TRBJ2-5 provide the parts outside the CDR3, is GAGVSQSPRYKVTKRGQDVTLRCDPISSHATLYWYQQALGQGPEFLTYFNYEAQPDKSGLPSDRFSAERPEGSISTLTIQRTEQRDSAMYRCASSPTGAGGKETQYFGPGTRLLVL.

V usage is TRBV6-6 and J usage is TRBJ2-3, with D possibly TRBD1 on 6 matching bases. From germline, CDR1 is MNHNY and CDR2 SVGAGI (reference sequence). The CDR3 has 14 residues. V gave up 4 bases and J gave up 4 bases, with 12 bases separating them. This CDR3 reads CASSSGHPADTQYF. The CDR3, as DNA: TGTGCCAGCAGTTCGGGACACCCGGCAGATACGCAGTATTTT.

This clone has only a few counts. The V call is TRBV28, the J call TRBJ2-5, with TRBD2 matching over 7 bases. This CDR3 comprises 16 residues. Germline values: CDR1 MDHEN, CDR2 SYDVKM. Trimming at V came to 4 bases and at J to 4 bases, leaving 12 bases not matched to a gene. The CDR3: CASSSVLAPSPETQYF. As DNA, the CDR3 is TGTGCCAGCAGTTCCGTACTAGCGCCGAGTCCAGAGACCCAGTACTTC.

The chain carries TRBV11-2 and TRBJ2-5; maybe TRBD2 (6 bases). Trimming cost V 8 bases and J 5 bases, with 15 bases left between them. Looked up from germline, CDR1 is SGHAT and CDR2 is FQNNGV. There are 13 residues in the CDR3. In nucleotides, the CDR3 is TGTGCCAGCGCTGGGCCGGGGGAGGAGACCCAGTACTTC. Its translation is CASAGPGEETQYF.

This clone was seen a few times. The chain combines TRBV7-8 with TRBJ2-1, with D possibly matching TRBD1 (5 bases). Germline loops: CDR1 SGHVS, CDR2 FQNEAQ. The V gene lost 4 bases and the J gene lost 9 bases, with 13 bases spanning the gap. This CDR3 is built from 13 residues. The DNA for the CDR3 is TGTGCCAGCAGCTCCATGGACATAGGTGAGCAGTTCTTC. Translating it yields CASSSMDIGEQFF.

The chain employs TRBV5-1 and TRBJ2-7, with 9 bases lining up with TRBD1. There are 15 residues in the CDR3. Germline V gene lookup returns CDR1 SGHRS and CDR2 YFSETQ. V shed 3 bases and J 6 bases; nucleotides not matched to a gene: 10. The DNA for the CDR3 is TGCGCCAGCAGCTCACAAGGGACAGGGCCGAGCGAGCAGTACTTC. Encoded protein: CASSSQGTGPSEQYF.

The genes are TRBV5-4 and TRBJ2-1; 10 bases line up with TRBD2. The junction had 12 bases not matched to a gene; V was cut back by 2 bases and J by 10 bases. CDR3 length equals 16 residues. CDR1 and CDR2 from the germline V gene are SGHNT and YYREEE (reference sequence). CDR3 bases: TGTGCCAGCAGCTTCGGATCCAGCGGGGGGGCGAGGGAGCAGTTCTTC. It yields the protein CASSFGSSGGAREQFF.

A few counts support this clone. The chain uses TRBV18 and TRBJ2-1, with a weak D call TRBD2 (6 bases). The CDR3 runs 15 residues. The V and J ends lost 3 bases and 4 bases respectively, with 13 bases between them. Looked up from germline, CDR1 is KGHSH and CDR2 is LQKENI. The CDR3 coding sequence is TGTGCCAGCTCACCGGTGGGGAGGTCGTACAATGAGCAGTTCTTC. It encodes CASSPVGRSYNEQFF.

The chain uses TRBV7-2 and TRBJ2-5; 7 bases align to TRBD2. The CDR3 length is 14 residues. Germline V CDR1 and CDR2: SGHTA, FQGNSA. V dropped 4 bases and J dropped 1; count of bases not matched to a gene: 3. For the CDR3, the DNA is TGTGCCAGCAGCTCTAGCGGAGCCCAAGAGACCCAGTACTTC. Its protein is CASSSSGAQETQYF.

The chain employs TRBV29-1 and TRBJ2-2, with D hard to call. Deletions cut 7 bases from V and 1 base from J, with 10 bases between. The CDR3 consists of 13 residues. The germline CDR1 and CDR2 sequences are SQVTM and ANQGSEA. CDR3 sequence reads: CSAALKNTGELFF. CDR3 nucleotides: TGCAGCGCTGCCCTAAAGAACACCGGGGAGCTGTTTTTT.

V is TRBV7-2 and J is TRBJ1-6; D remains ambiguous. The V end was cut by 1 base, the J end by 7 bases, with 5 bases between. The CDR3 length is 13 residues. Germline lookup yields CDR1 SGHTA and CDR2 FQGNSA. In DNA form, the CDR3 reads TGTGCCAGCAGCTTAGGGGTCAATTCACCCCTCCACTTT. Residues: CASSLGVNSPLHF. The full variable domain, in which reference TRBV7-2 and TRBJ1-6 provide the parts outside the CDR3, is GAGVSQSPSNKVTEKGKDVELRCDPISGHTALYWYRQSLGQGLEFLIYFQGNSAPDKSGLPSDRFSAERTGGSVSTLTIQRTQQEDSAVYLCASSLGVNSPLHFGNGTRLTVT.

This chain uses TRBV7-3 with TRBJ1-2, with a possible D match to TRBD1 (5 bases). V was shortened by 5 bases and J by 2 bases, with 12 bases between the two germline ends. The CDR3 runs 14 residues. From germline, CDR1 is SGHTA and CDR2 FQGTGA. CDR3 loop: CASSPGGRNYGYTF. Written as DNA, the CDR3 is TGTGCCAGCAGCCCTGGGGGGAGAAACTATGGCTACACCTTC. Combining the CDR3 with reference TRBV7-3 and TRBJ1-2 gives the whole variable domain GAGVSQTPSNKVTEKGKYVELRCDPISGHTALYWYRQSLGQGPEFLIYFQGTGAADDSGLPNDRFFAVRPEGSVSTLKIQRTERGDSAVYLCASSPGGRNYGYTFGSGTRLTVV.

A few counts support this clone. This chain connects TRBV7-8 to TRBJ1-1; 9 bases are a match to TRBD1. The CDR3 is 14 residues long. The germline CDR1 and CDR2 sequences are SGHVS and FQNEAQ. After removal of 2 bases from V and 5 bases from J, the junction contained 3 bases not matched to a gene. The CDR3 sequence: CASSLRTGATEAFF. The CDR3 nucleotides read TGTGCCAGCAGCTTACGGACAGGGGCAACTGAAGCTTTCTTT. The full variable domain, in which reference TRBV7-8 and TRBJ1-1 provide the parts outside the CDR3, is GAGVSQSPRYKVAKRGQDVALRCDPISGHVSLFWYQQALGQGPEFLTYFQNEAQLDKSGLPSDRFFAERPEGSVSTLKIQRTQQEDSAVYLCASSLRTGATEAFFGQGTRLTVV.

This clone showed up just a few times. The rearrangement uses TRBV11-3 and TRBJ1-4, with TRBD1 as a possible D gene (5 bases). Germline V lookup: CDR1 SGHNT, CDR2 YENEEA. The CDR3 length is 15 residues. Trimming left V 5 bases short and J 8 bases short, with 18 bases between. The CDR3 here is CASSASVGLGEKLFF. The CDR3 DNA is TGTGCCAGCAGCGCCTCGGTGGGGCTTGGAGAAAAACTGTTTTTT.

There are many counts of this clone. The chain uses TRBV27 and TRBJ2-5, with 11 nucleotides matching TRBD1. Losses at the gene ends were 4 bases for V and 5 bases for J; bases not matched to a gene: 3. Germline CDR1 reads MNHEY; CDR2 reads SMNVEV (reference sequence). The CDR3 length is 14 residues. CDR3 residues: CASSSDRGLETQYF. The CDR3 DNA is TGTGCCAGCAGTTCGGACAGGGGGCTGGAGACCCAGTACTTC.

This clone appeared a few times. The rearrangement joins TRBV9 to TRBJ2-1; D gene ambiguous. The CDR3 has 14 amino acids. V gave up 0 bases and J gave up 0 bases, with 4 bases separating them. Germline lookup yields CDR1 SGDLS and CDR2 YYNGEE. CDR3 sequence reads: CASSVGTSYNEQFF. CDR3 nucleotide sequence: TGTGCCAGCAGCGTAGGGACCTCCTACAATGAGCAGTTCTTC.

The rearrangement links TRBV7-9 to TRBJ1-1; D not resolved. Trimming left V 5 bases short and J 8 bases short, with 15 bases between. In germline, CDR1 is SEHNR, CDR2 FQNEAQ (reference sequence). The CDR3 consists of 13 residues. The CDR3 sequence: CASSPGREPEAFF. The DNA for the CDR3 is TGTGCCAGCAGCCCTGGCCGGGAGCCCGAAGCTTTCTTT.

The CDR3: CASSLSLRGDTQYF. CDR3 in DNA: TGTGCCAGCAGCTTATCCCTCAGGGGAGATACGCAGTATTTT. V is TRBV7-9 and J is TRBJ2-3; D is perhaps TRBD1 (6 bases). Trimming shortened V by 2 bases and J by 5 bases, and 11 bases separated the two germline ends. The CDR3 contains 14 residues. Germline V gives CDR1 SEHNR, CDR2 FQNEAQ (reference sequence).

V gene TRBV28 combines with J gene TRBJ1-2; D gene uncertain. V lost 1 base to trimming and J lost 4 bases, with 10 bases between them. The CDR3 totals 14 residues. The germline V gene encodes CDR1 MDHEN and CDR2 SYDVKM. The CDR3 nucleotides read TGTGCCAGCAGTTTATCCAGGAACCGCTATGGCTACACCTTC. This codes for CASSLSRNRYGYTF.

This clone was detected only a few times. The chain employs TRBV14 and TRBJ2-7; D not certain. CDR3 length equals 12 residues. Trimming removed 1 base from V and 4 bases from J, with 5 bases in between. CDR1 and CDR2 (germline): SGHDN, FVKESK. The CDR3 reads CASSQVGYEQYF. CDR3 sequence (DNA): TGTGCCAGCAGCCAAGTAGGGTACGAGCAGTACTTC.

This clone was counted between two and nine times. The rearrangement joins TRBV15 to TRBJ1-6; D may be TRBD1 (6 bases). The CDR3 runs to 19 residues. Trimming pared 1 base from V and 5 bases from J, leaving 21 bases between. Germline V gene sequence: CDR1 LNHNV, CDR2 YYDKDF (reference sequence). The DNA of the CDR3 is TGTGCCACCAGCAGAGGTGGGCCAGACAGGAACGCGAATAATTCACCCCTCCACTTT. It translates to CATSRGGPDRNANNSPLHF.

V usage is TRBV5-6 and J usage is TRBJ1-2, with TRBD1 matching over 8 bases. The CDR3 sequence is 15 residues long. Germline V gene lookup returns CDR1 SGHDT and CDR2 YYEEEE. With V trimmed by 7 bases and J by 5 bases, 13 bases remained unmatched. The DNA of the CDR3 is TGTGCCAGCGAGGGACAGGCACACCGATGGTATGGCTACACCTTC. Protein sequence: CASEGQAHRWYGYTF.

CDR3 nucleotide sequence: TGCGCCAGCAGCCGATTAAGCGGGAGCGGGAATGAGCAGTTCTTC. This gives the protein CASSRLSGSGNEQFF. The V call is TRBV4-3, the J call TRBJ2-1, with 8 bases aligning to TRBD2. This CDR3 comprises 15 residues. V shed 4 bases, J shed 7 bases, and the junction held 9 bases outside the gene matches. In germline, CDR1 is LGHNA, CDR2 YSLEER.

This clone was picked up a small number of times. The chain joins TRBV29-1 to TRBJ1-4, with D possibly matching TRBD1 (5 bases). The V end was cut by 4 bases, the J end by 4 bases, with 16 bases between. The length of the CDR3 is 15 residues. Germline CDR1 reads SQVTM; CDR2 reads ANQGSEA. The CDR3 sequence: CSVASRGAYNEKLFF. For the CDR3, the DNA is TGCAGCGTTGCCTCACGTGGGGCTTATAATGAAAAACTGTTTTTT. Based on the CDR3 plus reference TRBV29-1 and TRBJ1-4, the full variable domain is SAVISQKPSRDICQRGTSLTIQCQVDSQVTMMFWYRQQPGQSLTLIATANQGSEATYESGFVIDKFPISRPNLTFSTLTVSNMSPEDSSIYLCSVASRGAYNEKLFFGSGTQLSVL.